Shown below are 15 T cell receptor beta chains from a single sample sequenced in a study of T cells in Graves' hyperthyroidism and ophthalmopathy. RNA transcripts were the template for amplifying TCR beta CDR3 regions. The study used the HTBI primer set for a first-round RT-PCR of the TCR CDR3. One entry per CDR3 protein results from TCRdb running MiXCR on the multiplex PCR reads. The sample contains approximately 510,000 distinct CDR3 sequences, around 21% of which appear only once. The specimen was blood. These receptor sequences come from a man aged 18-30 years with Graves' hyperthyroidism.

This clonotype was recorded many times. The chain joins TRBV6-1 to TRBJ1-2; 9 nucleotides agree with TRBD1. The CDR3 covers 16 residues. J lost 4 bases, V lost 5 bases, and 11 bases had no gene match. Per germline, CDR1 MNHNS and CDR2 SASEGT. The CDR3 bases are TGTGCCAGCAGTCCCCTAACAGGGGGCGCCGGCTATGGCTACACCTTC. Protein sequence: CASSPLTGGAGYGYTF.

This clonotype showed up many times. The CDR3 region is CASTYGLAGETQYF. The DNA for the CDR3 is TGTGCCAGCACCTACGGGCTAGCAGGGGAGACCCAGTACTTC. The chain joins TRBV6-1 to TRBJ2-5; D might be TRBD1 or TRBD2, each matching 5 bases. Trimming pared 7 bases from V and 5 bases from J, leaving 17 bases between. The CDR3 length is 14 residues. Germline CDR1 reads MNHNS; CDR2 reads SASEGT.

This clonotype was detected many times. The chain couples TRBV29-1 to TRBJ2-5; 7 positions match TRBD2. This CDR3 region has 12 residues. Trimming cost V 7 bases and J 5 bases; bases outside gene matches: 7. From germline, CDR1 is SQVTM and CDR2 ANQGSEA. The CDR3 protein is CSAPGGGETQYF. CDR3 bases: TGCAGCGCTCCGGGGGGAGGGGAGACCCAGTACTTC.

The table lists this clonotype with many counts. The chain is built from TRBV5-1 and TRBJ2-2; weak D call: TRBD1 (6 bases). Looked up from germline, CDR1 is SGHRS and CDR2 is YFSETQ. CDR3 size: 14 residues. V shed 4 bases and J shed 4 bases, with 11 bases lying between them. This CDR3 is CASSERGGTGELFF. CDR3 coding DNA: TGCGCCAGCAGCGAACGAGGGGGCACCGGGGAGCTGTTTTTT.

This clonotype was seen many times. This rearrangement joins TRBV28 to TRBJ2-4; D is unresolved. The CDR3 consists of 16 residues. The V gene's germline CDR1 is MDHEN and CDR2 SYDVKM. The ends were cut back, 8 bases at V and 4 bases at J, with 21 bases in the middle. CDR3 nucleotides: TGTGCCAGCCTCCCCCCTTTGAGAGACCCTAAAAACATTCAGTACTTC. This gives the protein CASLPPLRDPKNIQYF.

This clonotype was counted ten times or more. This chain joins TRBV9 and TRBJ1-5, with TRBD1 matching 8 bases. The CDR3 has 14 amino acids. CDR1 is SGDLS and CDR2 is YYNGEE in the germline V gene. The V and J ends lost 3 bases and 6 bases, in that order; junction bases with no gene match: 5. The CDR3 here is CASSAKDRVQPQHF. The DNA for the CDR3 is TGTGCCAGCAGCGCGAAGGACAGGGTTCAGCCCCAGCATTTT.

This clonotype was counted many times. Written as DNA, the CDR3 is TGTGCCAGCAGTTTGATTGGGGGCAATCAGCCCCAGCATTTT. It codes for CASSLIGGNQPQHF. The rearrangement joins TRBV27 to TRBJ1-5; D gene unclear. Looked up from germline, CDR1 is MNHEY and CDR2 is SMNVEV (reference sequence). V lost 3 bases and J lost 2, with 8 bases in between. The CDR3 has 14 amino acids.

This clonotype has ten or more counts. J is TRBJ1-1 and V is TRBV20-1, with a possible D match to TRBD1 (5 bases). CDR1 and CDR2 from the germline V gene are DFQATT and SNEGSKA (reference sequence). This CDR3 region has 11 residues. Trimming took off 6 bases at V and 4 bases at J, with 9 bases between the two ends. This CDR3 reads CSASGTTEAFF. The CDR3 DNA reads as TGCAGTGCGTCGGGGACCACTGAAGCTTTCTTT.

The sample holds many counts of this clonotype. The chain uses TRBV2 and TRBJ2-7; D unclear. The germline CDR1 and CDR2 sequences are SNHLY and FYNNEI. V shed 6 bases and J shed 5 bases, with 17 bases lying between them. The CDR3 consists of 14 residues. The CDR3 loop is CASRPASMRHEQYF. CDR3 sequence (DNA): TGTGCCAGCAGACCAGCCTCCATGCGCCACGAGCAGTACTTC. Supplemented by reference TRBV2 and TRBJ2-7, the full variable domain reads EPEVTQTPSHQVTQMGQEVILRCVPISNHLYFYWYRQILGQKVEFLVSFYNNEISEKSEIFDDQFSVERPDGSNFTLKIRSTKLEDSAMYFCASRPASMRHEQYFGPGTRLTVT.

This clonotype appeared many times. This chain joins TRBV10-2 and TRBJ1-1, with a tentative D call TRBD1 (5 bases). V was trimmed by 6 bases and J by 4 bases, leaving 21 bases between them. This CDR3 region has 16 residues. Germline CDR1 reads WSHSY; CDR2 reads SAAADI. As DNA, the CDR3 is TGCGCCAGCAGGACTTACCCACAGGACCTCGGCACTGAAGCTTTCTTT. Its translation is CASRTYPQDLGTEAFF.

This clonotype has at least ten counts. This chain links TRBV12-3 or TRBV12-4 with TRBJ1-1, with D maybe TRBD1 (5 bases). This CDR3 comprises 15 residues. Trimming cost V 1 base and J 2 bases, with 11 bases left between them. The CDR3 DNA reads TGTGCCAGCAGTTTAGGGGGGACGGGTAACACTGAAGCTTTCTTT. It specifies CASSLGGTGNTEAFF.

The chain joins TRBV2 to TRBJ1-2, with no clear D. CDR3 length: 12 amino acids. V lost 2 bases and J 13 bases, leaving 14 bases between the germline ends. CDR1 is SNHLY, CDR2 FYNNEI, per germline. The CDR3 nucleotides read TGTGCCAGCAGTGAAATTTATCCTGGCGGCACCTTC. Amino acids: CASSEIYPGGTF.

The rearrangement joins TRBV6-1 to TRBJ1-2; 10 bases match TRBD1. The CDR3 is 15 residues long. Germline trimming cut 4 bases from V and 7 bases from J; bases unmatched to any gene: 9. Germline V gene lookup returns CDR1 MNHNS and CDR2 SASEGT. DNA for the CDR3: TGTGCCAGCAGTGCTACCGGGACAGGGGAGGGTGGCTACACCTTC. Encoded protein: CASSATGTGEGGYTF.

This clonotype has more than one count but fewer than ten. The chain joins TRBV11-1 to TRBJ2-7; D is possibly TRBD1 (7 bases). The germline V gene encodes CDR1 SGHAT and CDR2 FQDESV (reference sequence). Trimming took 5 bases from V and 4 from J, leaving 21 bases between them. The CDR3 sequence is 16 residues long. The CDR3 bases are TGTGCCAGCAGCCCAGTGGGAGACCAGGGGGGATACGAGCAGTACTTC. It translates to CASSPVGDQGGYEQYF.

This chain uses TRBV6-1 with TRBJ1-2; D unclear. The CDR3 sequence is 12 residues long. Trimming cost V 4 bases and J 7 bases, with 10 bases left between them. Per the germline V gene, CDR1 is MNHNS and CDR2 is SASEGT. DNA for the CDR3: TGTGCCAGCAGTGTATCCTACAGTGGCTACACCTTC. Translation gives CASSVSYSGYTF.